This paragraph reports one T cell receptor (beta chain). These data come from a study of response to subunit inactivated influenza vaccine. The CDR3 consists of 15 residues. Germline CDR1 is MNHEY and CDR2 is SVGAGI. The V gene lost 0 bases and the J gene lost 0 bases, with 9 bases spanning the gap. TCRdb fed the RT-PCR reads into MiXCR, producing one record per CDR3 protein. The sample comprises around 750,000 distinct CDR3 sequences, 21% of which are singletons, and 10% rests with the top ten. This material consisted of PBMCs from blood, taken less than 6 days after vaccination. The gene calls are TRBV6-5 and TRBJ2-7; D not resolved. This TCR derives from a man aged 50 to 59 who received an inactivated influenza vaccine. CDR3 in amino acids: CASSYSPMSSYEQYF. For the CDR3, the DNA is TGTGCCAGCAGTTACTCCCCTATGAGCTCCTACGAGCAGTACTTC.